Listed here are 21 T cell receptor beta chains from one sample, sequenced in a study of T cell repertoires in cytomegalovirus infection. MiXCR was run by TCRdb on the reads, yielding one entry per CDR3 protein. The sample lists 110,000 to 150,000 distinct CDR3 sequences; roughly a third were seen once. No antigens are known for them. This specimen was CD8+ T cells from cultured PBMCs, taken from culture after CMV antigen stimulation. Receptor source: a human donor in good health (CMV status not recorded). Some clones in this sample may be carry-over from other donors' samples.

This clonotype was observed at least ten times. The chain carries TRBV12-3 or TRBV12-4 and TRBJ1-1; D gene ambiguous. This CDR3 has 12 residues. V was cut by 6 bases and J by 8 bases, with 13 bases left in between. CDR3 protein: CASSTPGGEAFF. The CDR3 region has the DNA TGTGCCAGCAGCACCCCGGGTGGGGAAGCTTTCTTT.

The table lists this clonotype with many counts. The gene calls are TRBV2 and TRBJ2-1, with 8 positions matching TRBD1. V dropped 6 bases and J dropped 7; count of bases not matched to a gene: 8. The CDR3 runs 14 residues. Germline assignment: CDR1 SNHLY and CDR2 FYNNEI. The CDR3, as DNA: TGTGCCAGCAGCGACAGGGGAACGGGGAATGAGCAGTTCTTC. This gives the protein CASSDRGTGNEQFF. Combining the CDR3 with reference TRBV2 and TRBJ2-1 gives the whole variable domain EPEVTQTPSHQVTQMGQEVILRCVPISNHLYFYWYRQILGQKVEFLVSFYNNEISEKSEIFDDQFSVERPDGSNFTLKIRSTKLEDSAMYFCASSDRGTGNEQFFGPGTRLTVL.

Concerning this clonotype: Since a much larger clone is just one base distant, this may be a read error. The V gene is TRBV27, the J gene TRBJ1-6; the D is unclear. Germline CDR1 and CDR2: MNHEY and SMNVEV (reference sequence). This CDR3 region has 15 residues. V was cut by 2 bases and J by 7 bases, with 12 bases left in between. The CDR3 nucleotides read TGTGCCAGCAGTTTAGGGCCATGGGAGAATTCACCCCTCCACTTT. Translated, it gives CASSLGPWENSPLHF.

V gene TRBV27 combines with J gene TRBJ2-1; possible D gene TRBD2, 7 bases. Per the germline V gene, CDR1 is MNHEY and CDR2 is SMNVEV (reference sequence). The V end was cut by 5 bases, the J end by 5 bases, with 16 bases between. This CDR3 comprises 15 residues. Here the CDR3 DNA reads TGTGCCAGCAGTCCCTTTGCGGGGGCAAACAATGAGCAGTTCTTC. This gives the protein CASSPFAGANNEQFF.

The V call is TRBV6-5, the J call TRBJ2-1, with D hard to call. Germline V gene data show CDR1 as MNHEY and CDR2 as SVGAGI. The CDR3 contains 11 residues. V lost 2 bases and J 14 bases, leaving 10 bases between the germline ends. CDR3 sequence (DNA): TGTGCCAGCAGTTACGGGTTGTTTGAGTTCTTC. It translates to CASSYGLFEFF.

This clonotype was recorded at least ten times. V and J are TRBV7-2 and TRBJ1-6, with no clear D. Germline assignment: CDR1 SGHTA and CDR2 FQGNSA. Deletions cut 6 bases from V and 8 bases from J, with 32 bases between. There are 20 residues in the CDR3. CDR3 sequence reads: CASRLGRRSGYSQYDSPLHF. CDR3 sequence (DNA): TGTGCCAGCAGGCTCGGACGACGTTCGGGGTATTCCCAATATGATTCACCCCTCCACTTT.

The rearrangement joins TRBV7-9 to TRBJ2-3, with D hard to call. The CDR3 runs 13 residues. The V end was cut by 1 base, the J end by 6 bases, with 8 bases between. Germline CDR1 SEHNR, CDR2 FQNEAQ (reference sequence). Here the CDR3 DNA reads TGTGCCAGCAGCTTAGGGAGTCGTGATACGCAGTATTTT. Translation: CASSLGSRDTQYF.

This clonotype has just a few counts. The chain links TRBV15 to TRBJ2-7, with 10 bases fitting TRBD1. This CDR3 has 17 amino acids. V was clipped by 4 bases and J by 4 bases; unmatched bases: 13. Per germline, CDR1 LNHNV and CDR2 YYDKDF (reference sequence). CDR3 amino acids: CATSISSPGTGEYEQYF. The CDR3 bases are TGTGCCACCAGCATTTCAAGCCCCGGGACAGGGGAGTACGAGCAGTACTTC.

V is TRBV11-2 and J is TRBJ2-7, with 7 bases matching TRBD1. This CDR3 is 15 amino acids long. Germline values: CDR1 SGHAT, CDR2 FQNNGV. The V segment lost 0 bases and the J segment 3 bases; nucleotides outside the gene matches: 5. The CDR3 bases are TGTGCCAGCAGCTTAGAAGCAGGGGGATTCTACGAGCAGTACTTC. Its translation is CASSLEAGGFYEQYF.

This clonotype was observed a few times. The V gene is TRBV27, the J gene TRBJ2-1; tentatively, D is TRBD2 (6 bases). CDR1 is MNHEY, CDR2 SMNVEV, per germline (reference sequence). V shed 5 bases and J shed 5 bases, with 13 bases lying between them. This CDR3 region has 14 residues. CDR3 protein: CASSPSVNHNEQFF. The CDR3 DNA follows: TGTGCCAGCAGTCCTAGCGTAAACCACAATGAGCAGTTCTTC.

Note on this clonotype: A clone one base away is much larger, so this may be a read error. The gene calls are TRBV29-1 and TRBJ2-3; 8 nucleotides agree with TRBD2. Germline trimming cut 4 bases from V and 2 bases from J; bases unmatched to any gene: 5. Germline CDR1 SQVTM, CDR2 ANQGSEA. The CDR3 runs to 14 residues. CDR3 loop: CSVVRGGTTDTQYF. CDR3 bases: TGCAGCGTTGTCCGGGGGGGCACCACAGATACGCAGTATTTT.

This clonotype was detected ten times or more. The chain has TRBV6-6 and TRBJ1-1, with no clear D. Looked up from germline, CDR1 is MNHNY and CDR2 is SVGAGI (reference sequence). The CDR3 spans 13 residues. V was cut by 2 bases and J by 1 base, with 5 bases left in between. CDR3 region: CASSYSWNTEAFF. As DNA, the CDR3 is TGTGCCAGCAGTTACAGCTGGAACACTGAAGCTTTCTTT.

CDR3 sequence reads: CASSIYGSNQPQHF. The CDR3 DNA sequence: TGTGCCAGTAGTATATATGGTAGCAATCAGCCCCAGCATTTT. The genes are TRBV19 and TRBJ1-5; no clear D gene. The CDR3 sequence is 14 residues long. In germline, CDR1 is LNHDA, CDR2 SQIVND (reference sequence). Trimming took off 2 bases at V and 0 bases at J, with 5 bases between the two ends.

The CDR3 loop reads CASKRDPTDTEAFF. The CDR3 DNA reads TGTGCCAGTAAGAGGGATCCTACGGACACTGAAGCTTTCTTT. The chain links TRBV5-4 to TRBJ1-1, with unresolved D. The V gene lost 8 bases and the J gene lost 3 bases, with 17 bases spanning the gap. From germline, CDR1 is SGHNT and CDR2 YYREEE (reference sequence). The CDR3 is 14 residues long.

The chain couples TRBV6-4 to TRBJ1-1, with 8 bases matching TRBD1. Germline assignment: CDR1 MRHNA and CDR2 SNTAGT. The J segment lost 8 bases and the V segment lost 6 bases, leaving 8 bases of the junction unmatched. There are 13 residues in the CDR3. The CDR3 nucleotides read TGTGCCAGCAGCCCGGGGGGACAGGTCGAAGCTTTCTTT. It is translated as CASSPGGQVEAFF.

The chain combines TRBV28 with TRBJ2-1; D tentatively reads TRBD1 or TRBD2 (5 bases each). The germline gives CDR1 MDHEN, CDR2 SYDVKM. Deletions cut 6 bases from V and 6 bases from J, with 12 bases between. The CDR3 extends over 13 amino acids. The CDR3 DNA is TGTGCCAGCAGCCCGAGGGGCGGCAATGAGCAGTTCTTC. Encoded protein: CASSPRGGNEQFF.

A few counts support this clonotype. The chain carries TRBV7-8 and TRBJ2-7, with D unresolved. Trimming removed 5 bases at V and 0 bases at J, with 17 bases between. In germline, CDR1 is SGHVS, CDR2 FQNEAQ. The CDR3 runs to 16 residues. This CDR3 is CASSNPSGAVSYEQYF. Written as DNA, the CDR3 is TGTGCCAGCAGCAACCCCTCCGGAGCCGTCTCCTACGAGCAGTACTTC.

This clonotype was recorded many times. The DNA of the CDR3 is TGTGCCAGCAGCCACGGGGGGTACAATGAGCAGTTCTTC. Protein product: CASSHGGYNEQFF. This chain uses TRBV7-6 with TRBJ2-1, with 7 bases fitting TRBD2. After removal of 5 bases from V and 4 bases from J, the junction contained 2 bases not matched to a gene. This CDR3 contains 13 residues. Germline CDR1 SGHVS, CDR2 FNYEAQ.

V gene TRBV4-1 combines with J gene TRBJ1-5; D gene unclear. Germline lookup yields CDR1 MGHRA and CDR2 YSYEKL. Trimming removed 4 bases from V and 5 bases from J, with 9 bases in between. The CDR3 is 13 residues long. For the CDR3, the DNA is TGCGCCAGCAGCCGTATGGAAGATCAGCCCCAGCATTTT. This translates into CASSRMEDQPQHF.

The V gene is TRBV3-1, the J gene TRBJ2-7; 7 positions match TRBD1. The CDR3 is 16 amino acids. The germline CDR1 and CDR2 sequences are LGHDT and YNNKEL (reference sequence). The ends lost 4 bases at V and 1 base at J; junction bases unmatched: 10. The CDR3 spells CASSPEAGTVSYEQYF. DNA for the CDR3: TGTGCCAGCAGCCCGGAAGCCGGGACAGTTTCCTACGAGCAGTACTTC.

This clonotype was seen only once. J is TRBJ1-2 and V is TRBV5-6; 8 bases map to TRBD1. This CDR3 has 14 residues. The germline V gene has CDR1 SGHDT and CDR2 YYEEEE. V shed 3 bases and J 3 bases; nucleotides not matched to a gene: 4. Here the CDR3 DNA reads TGTGCCAGCAGCTCGGACAGGGAGGACTATGGCTACACCTTC. Encoded protein: CASSSDREDYGYTF. The full variable domain, with the rest looked up from reference TRBV5-6 and TRBJ1-2, is DAGVTQSPTHLIKTRGQQVTLRCSPKSGHDTVSWYQQALGQGPQFIFQYYEEEERQRGNFPDRFSGHQFPNYSSELNVNALLLGDSALYLCASSSDREDYGYTFGSGTRLTVV.